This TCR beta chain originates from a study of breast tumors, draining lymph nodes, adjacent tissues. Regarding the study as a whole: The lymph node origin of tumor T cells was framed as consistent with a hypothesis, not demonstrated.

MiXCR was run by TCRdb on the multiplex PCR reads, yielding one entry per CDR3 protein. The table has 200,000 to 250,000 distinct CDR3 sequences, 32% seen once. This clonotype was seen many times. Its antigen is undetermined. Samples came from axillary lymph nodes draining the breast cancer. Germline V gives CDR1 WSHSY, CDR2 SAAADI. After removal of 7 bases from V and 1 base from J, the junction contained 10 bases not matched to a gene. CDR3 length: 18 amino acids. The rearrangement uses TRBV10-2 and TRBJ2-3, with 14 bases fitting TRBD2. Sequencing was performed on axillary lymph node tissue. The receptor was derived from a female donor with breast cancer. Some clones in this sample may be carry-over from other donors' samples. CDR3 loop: CASKGLAGGGRGTDTQYF. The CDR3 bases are TGCGCCAGCAAAGGACTAGCGGGAGGAGGACGGGGCACAGATACGCAGTATTTT.